This T cell receptor (beta chain) was found in a study of T cells in Graves' hyperthyroidism and ophthalmopathy. On the study more broadly: Peripheral blood was acquired at first diagnosis, ahead of any therapy whatsoever.

Authors of the study amplified TCR beta CDR3 regions from RNA transcripts. Using the HTBI primer set, a first-round RT-PCR was run on the TCR CDR3. TCRdb re-derived calls from the multiplex PCR reads in MiXCR, one entry per CDR3 protein. The table has about 300,000 distinct CDR3 sequences, 16% seen once; the top ten hold around 35%. This clonotype was counted many times. Its antigen remains unidentified. Findings and caveats of the study: Blood shared most expanded thyroid clonotypes above 0.001.

Disease duration under 2 months; hyperthyroidism patients were aged 18 to 65. Investigators excluded patients with uncontrolled infection, other autoimmune disease, pregnancy or lactation. The CDR3 is 15 residues long. V was shortened by 2 bases and J by 4 bases, with 13 bases between the two germline ends. Germline V gene sequence: CDR1 SNHLY, CDR2 FYNNEI. This receptor was obtained from a man aged 25 to 40 with Graves' hyperthyroidism. The chain links TRBV2 to TRBJ2-3, with a weak D call TRBD1 (5 bases). The sequenced sample was blood. The CDR3 coding sequence is TGTGCCAGCAGTGAACCGGCAGGGAAGGCAGATACGCAGTATTTT. This gives the protein CASSEPAGKADTQYF.